The T cell receptor beta chain described here comes from a study of OX40 agonist ivuxolimab in advanced cancers. Overall study context: Ivuxolimab, an agonistic anti-OX40 (CD134) antibody, was given to patients.

Method: immunoSEQ multiplex PCR; TCRdb's copy keeps in-frame clones and lacks some. The data contain some 75,000 clones, roughly 88% of them singletons. Germline-derived CDR1 and CDR2 are SGHNT and YENEEA. The V end lost 3 bases, the J end lost 4 bases, and 9 bases lay between the germline ends. The CDR3 length is 13 residues. Source: CD4+ or CD8+ T cells sorted from blood, taken in a trial of the OX40 agonist ivuxolimab. This rearrangement joins TRBV11-3 to TRBJ1-2, with D perhaps TRBD1 (6 bases). This receptor was taken from an adult with an advanced solid tumor such as melanoma, head and neck, liver or kidney cancer. The CDR3 is CASSFRGGYGYTF. Written as DNA, the CDR3 is TGTGCCAGCAGCTTTAGAGGGGGCTATGGCTACACCTTC.